The 17 T cell receptor beta chains given below trace back to one sample, sequenced in a study of cytomegalovirus exposure and HLA in healthy donors. Primers for the PCR totalled 60 Vbeta and 13 Jbeta. The table came from immunoSEQ multiplex PCR; TCRdb's copy has only in-frame clones and leaves some out. The table records around 200,000 clones, roughly 84% of them present only once. Material for sequencing was PBMCs. Source of these receptors: a girl aged 5 to 17 in good health and CMV-seronegative.

In this sample, this clone turned up once. The V gene is TRBV27, the J gene TRBJ1-2; 11 positions agree with TRBD1. V shed 8 bases, J shed 7 bases, and the junction held 9 bases outside the gene matches. CDR1 is MNHEY, CDR2 SMNVEV, per germline (reference sequence). The CDR3 totals 14 residues. CDR3 DNA sequence: TGTGCCAGCCGAACGGGACAGGGGGACCTTGGCTACACCTTC. Translated, it gives CASRTGQGDLGYTF.

The gene calls are TRBV28 and TRBJ1-6; 8 nucleotides match TRBD1. V trimming: 8 bases; J trimming: 9 bases; junction bases outside the gene matches: 12. Germline CDR1 reads MDHEN; CDR2 reads SYDVKM. CDR3 length: 15 residues. The CDR3 region is CASLGSGGLFSPLHF. CDR3 in DNA: TGTGCCAGCCTCGGATCAGGGGGCCTATTTTCACCCCTCCACTTT.

This clone was counted between two and nine times. This chain joins TRBV6-5 and TRBJ1-1; unclear D gene. V was cut by 5 bases and J by 3 bases, with 13 bases left in between. Germline V gene sequence: CDR1 MNHEY, CDR2 SVGAGI. CDR3 size: 14 residues. CDR3 region: CASSPLVEHTEAFF. The CDR3 DNA follows: TGTGCCAGCAGTCCCCTGGTAGAGCACACTGAAGCTTTCTTT.

The chain recombines TRBV10-3 with TRBJ2-3; TRBD2 matches at 7 bases. Germline assignment: CDR1 ENHRY and CDR2 SYGVKD. V lost 2 bases to trimming and J lost 4 bases; unmatched junction nucleotides: 3. The CDR3 runs 14 residues. The CDR3 nucleotides are TGTGCCATCAGTGAGGGGAGGGAGGCAGATACGCAGTATTTT. Residues: CAISEGREADTQYF.

V is TRBV25-1 and J is TRBJ2-1; TRBD2 is a possible D gene (6 bases). This CDR3 comprises 12 residues. Looked up from germline, CDR1 is MGHDK and CDR2 is SYGVNS. V was clipped by 5 bases and J by 9 bases, with 11 bases between them. CDR3 region: CASSRGSGEQFF. The CDR3 DNA is TGTGCCAGCAGTCGGGGGTCTGGTGAGCAGTTCTTC.

The chain has TRBV5-1 and TRBJ1-4; 8 nucleotides line up with TRBD1. CDR1 and CDR2 (germline): SGHRS, YFSETQ. The CDR3 has 14 amino acids. V trimming: 4 bases; J trimming: 4 bases; junction bases outside the gene matches: 3. The CDR3 is CASSIGQGNEKLFF. CDR3 nucleotide sequence: TGCGCCAGCAGCATAGGACAGGGTAATGAAAAACTGTTTTTT.

This clone was observed a single time. The J gene is TRBJ2-1, the V gene TRBV19; TRBD2 matches at 7 bases. Germline CDR1 and CDR2: LNHDA and SQIVND (reference sequence). The CDR3 spans 15 residues. J gave up 0 bases and V 7 bases, and 6 bases lay outside the gene matches. In nucleotides, the CDR3 is TGTGCCAGTACTGTAGCGGGCAGCTCCTACAATGAGCAGTTCTTC. Its protein is CASTVAGSSYNEQFF.

This rearrangement joins TRBV18 to TRBJ2-1, with D possibly being TRBD2 (6 bases). The CDR3 totals 19 residues. Trimming left V 3 bases short and J 5 bases short, with 26 bases between. CDR1 and CDR2 (germline): KGHSH, LQKENI. The CDR3 loop reads CASSPLTPLATPGHNEQFF. The DNA for the CDR3 is TGTGCCAGCTCACCGCTAACCCCTCTAGCGACCCCGGGGCACAATGAGCAGTTCTTC.

The J gene is TRBJ2-1, the V gene TRBV6-4; weak D call: TRBD2 (5 bases). From germline, CDR1 is MRHNA and CDR2 SNTAGT. Trimming removed 4 bases at V and 1 base at J, with 11 bases between. The CDR3 is made up of 15 amino acids. The CDR3 region is CASSVEVLSYNEQFF. Here the CDR3 DNA reads TGTGCCAGCAGTGTGGAGGTTTTATCCTACAATGAGCAGTTCTTC.

CDR3 sequence reads: CAISDSDRAGNTIYF. CDR3 nucleotides: TGTGCCATCAGTGACTCGGACAGGGCTGGAAACACCATATATTTT. The V gene is TRBV10-3, the J gene TRBJ1-3; 8 bases line up with TRBD1. In germline, CDR1 is ENHRY, CDR2 SYGVKD. The junction had 3 bases not matched to a gene; V was cut back by 3 bases and J by 2 bases. The CDR3 is 15 amino acids.

DNA for the CDR3: TGCGCCAGCAGCTTCGTTAGGGGGCATCGGCTTAACACCGGGGAGCTGTTTTTT. Its translation is CASSFVRGHRLNTGELFF. J is TRBJ2-2 and V is TRBV5-1, with 7 nucleotides matching TRBD1. The CDR3 spans 18 residues. Per the germline V gene, CDR1 is SGHRS and CDR2 is YFSETQ. V dropped 2 bases and J dropped 2; count of bases not matched to a gene: 12.

The chain is built from TRBV28 and TRBJ1-2; 10 positions agree with TRBD1. Trimming took 6 bases from V and 4 from J; bases not matched to a gene: 11. In germline, CDR1 is MDHEN, CDR2 SYDVKM. The CDR3 runs 16 residues. The CDR3 loop reads CASRATGGGSTYGYTF. The CDR3 region has the DNA TGTGCCAGCAGGGCGACAGGGGGCGGGTCGACCTATGGCTACACCTTC.

V gene TRBV18 combines with J gene TRBJ2-7; 10 nucleotides line up with TRBD2. Germline CDR1 KGHSH, CDR2 LQKENI. V lost 4 bases to trimming and J lost 7 bases; unmatched junction nucleotides: 4. This CDR3 comprises 13 residues. The CDR3 sequence is CASSLAGGKEQYF. CDR3 coding DNA: TGTGCCAGCTCACTAGCGGGAGGAAAGGAGCAGTACTTC.

This sequence joins TRBV6-1 and TRBJ2-3, with a tentative D call TRBD2 (5 bases). Germline CDR1 is MNHNS and CDR2 is SASEGT. Trimming took 8 bases from V and 4 from J, leaving 16 bases between them. The CDR3 is made up of 14 amino acids. The CDR3 loop reads CASAGVITADTQYF. CDR3 coding DNA: TGTGCCAGCGCCGGGGTCATTACGGCAGATACGCAGTATTTT.

The CDR3 here is CASRAGGFDQPQHF. In DNA form, the CDR3 reads TGTGCCAGCAGGGCAGGGGGGTTTGATCAGCCCCAGCATTTT. The V gene is TRBV6-5, the J gene TRBJ1-5; 7 nucleotides line up with TRBD1. CDR3 size: 14 residues. V gave up 6 bases and J gave up 5 bases; unmatched junction bases: 7. Germline V gene sequence: CDR1 MNHEY, CDR2 SVGAGI.

A single count supports this clone. Here the CDR3 reads CASSAQGPNTEAFF. The CDR3, as DNA: TGTGCCAGCAGTGCGCAGGGCCCGAACACTGAAGCTTTCTTT. The J gene is TRBJ1-1, the V gene TRBV6-5, with D maybe TRBD1 (5 bases). Trimming pared 5 bases from V and 1 base from J, leaving 11 bases between. CDR3 length: 14 residues. CDR1 is MNHEY, CDR2 SVGAGI, per germline.

This clone was recorded only once. This chain uses TRBV6-1 with TRBJ1-5, with unresolved D. CDR1 is MNHNS, CDR2 SASEGT, per germline. The CDR3 consists of 15 residues. V was clipped by 4 bases and J by 0 bases, with 10 bases between them. This CDR3 is CASSGGSGSNQPQHF. CDR3 bases: TGTGCCAGCAGTGGAGGATCTGGTAGCAATCAGCCCCAGCATTTT.